The clone carrying this T cell receptor beta chain was picked up a small number of times. Its antigen remains unidentified. The entry originates in a study of cytomegalovirus exposure and HLA in healthy donors. Study context: Among several hundred genotyped donors, around 82% fell in the Caucasian-associated ancestry cluster.

With 60 Vbeta and 13 Jbeta primers, the PCR was carried out. TCRdb keeps only in-frame clones here, not all; method: immunoSEQ multiplex PCR. The table shows about 120,000 clones, with around 77% occurring only once. Study results and limitations: An analysis was carried out later, and it reportedly showed fewer N-insertions in an Asian-associated ancestry cluster than the approximately 680-donor mean. A previous analysis found most TCR beta V segments productive roughly 87% or roughly 30% of the time.

Material: PBMCs. This TCR was sampled from a man aged 18 to 35 in good health and CMV-seropositive.

The CDR3 sequence is CASSPLDRARYYGYTF. DNA of the CDR3: TGTGCCAGCTCACCACTCGACAGGGCCCGCTACTATGGCTACACCTTC. The rearrangement joins TRBV18 to TRBJ1-2; TRBD1 matches 7 bases. This CDR3 comprises 16 residues. From germline, CDR1 is KGHSH and CDR2 LQKENI. The ends lost 1 base at V and 3 bases at J; junction bases unmatched: 8.